The 5 T cell receptor beta chains below all came from one sample that was sequenced in a study of T cell responses to AZD1222 COVID-19 vaccine. TCRdb's copy holds only in-frame clones and misses some; the assay was immunoSEQ multiplex PCR. Here the sample spans 93,000 or so clones, about 90% being singletons. This sample comprised peripheral blood, obtained on day 0 of AZD1222 vaccination. The receptors here all came from an adult in good health.

The chain couples TRBV12-3 or TRBV12-4 to TRBJ1-1; D is perhaps TRBD1 (6 bases). The CDR3 is 13 amino acids. This CDR3 reads CNHGQRENTEAFF. Here the CDR3 DNA reads TGTAACCACGGACAGCGAGAGAACACTGAAGCTTTCTTT.

The J gene is TRBJ2-6, the V gene TRBV7-6, with 8 positions matching TRBD2. The V gene end was trimmed by 4 bases and the J gene end by 4 bases; junction bases not matched to a gene: 12. The CDR3 consists of 18 residues. The germline V gene encodes CDR1 SGHVS and CDR2 FNYEAQ. CDR3: CASSSPAGESAGANVLTF. The CDR3 nucleotides read TGTGCCAGCAGCTCACCAGCGGGGGAGAGCGCGGGGGCCAACGTCCTGACTTTC. The whole variable domain, remainder taken from reference TRBV7-6 and TRBJ2-6, is GAGVSQSPRYKVTKRGQDVALRCDPISGHVSLYWYRQALGQGPEFLTYFNYEAQQDKSGLPNDRFSAERPEGSISTLTIQRTEQRDSAMYRCASSSPAGESAGANVLTFGAGSRLTVL.

The chain employs TRBV15 and TRBJ1-5; D not certain. The CDR3 covers 15 residues. From germline, CDR1 is LNHNV and CDR2 YYDKDF (reference sequence). Trimming cost V 3 bases and J 4 bases, with 13 bases left between them. CDR3 bases: TGTGCCACCAGCAGTCTCCGGGCCCTAAATCAGCCCCAGCATTTT. Translating gives CATSSLRALNQPQHF.

The genes are TRBV2 and TRBJ2-2; tentatively, D is TRBD2 (7 bases). Trimming pared 3 bases from V and 0 bases from J, leaving 14 bases between. The CDR3 extends over 17 amino acids. Germline V lookup: CDR1 SNHLY, CDR2 FYNNEI. CDR3 nucleotides: TGTGCCAGCAGTGATGGGGGCGGGGGACCGAACACCGGGGAGCTGTTTTTT. Translating gives CASSDGGGGPNTGELFF.

The rearrangement uses TRBV2 and TRBJ2-7, with D maybe TRBD1 (5 bases). Trimming removed 8 bases from V and 3 bases from J, with 11 bases in between. This CDR3 contains 12 residues. Germline loops: CDR1 SNHLY, CDR2 FYNNEI. CDR3 protein: CASGWGSYEQYF. The CDR3 DNA is TGTGCCAGCGGTTGGGGCAGCTACGAGCAGTACTTC.